The sequence of this T cell receptor beta chain was determined in a study of cytomegalovirus exposure and HLA in healthy donors (dated by TCRdb to about 2017). Study-level background: In an earlier analysis of roughly 500 of the donors, around 290 Gb of sequence data and 90 million to 120 million unique TCR beta sequences from some 170 million T cells were reported. Approximately 300 gigabases of sequencing data and around 90 million unique TCR sequences made up an early release that covered 640 HLA-typed donors. Of the roughly 410 genotyped donors, roughly 76% were placed in the genetic ancestry cluster associated with self-reported Caucasian donors. The study aimed to test whether cataloging public T cell receptors could reveal signatures of past pathogen exposure. The study profiled the T cell repertoires of fewer than 850 subjects by immunosequencing and related them to cytomegalovirus serostatus. Besides the first cohort of 550 to 750 subjects, a separate validation cohort made up of over 100 different subjects was used. To predict cytomegalovirus infection status, the study brought together high-throughput TCR immunosequencing, statistical association of individual TCRs with disease status, and machine learning. In a later analysis, previously published TCR beta repertoires from fewer than 750 donors were re-analyzed and high-resolution HLA genotyping was added so that TCR occurrence patterns could be studied. The later analysis used no new phenotypic data to find candidate immune exposures, relying instead on TCR beta sequences and their occurrence across donors. An earlier analysis of around 640 of the donors used high-throughput TCR beta sequencing to judge whether each TCR beta V gene segment behaved as functional or pseudogenic. Alongside the repertoire data, information on donor age, sex, ethnicity and CMV serostatus was compiled. In a later genetic analysis, genome-wide SNP genotypes for about three fifths of the roughly 670 donors were used, and that subset was treated as a discovery cohort. Every discovery cohort repertoire had been produced on one sequencing platform. HLA typing covered class I and class II loci at four-digit resolution. The number of donors typed differed by locus, with about 629-630 for A, B, C, DRB1 and DQB1, 522 for DQA1, 606 for DPA1, and 400 to 490 for DPB1. Several DR-DQ haplotypes were handled as single units for association and clustering because linkage in the cohort was strong. On average, roughly 250,000 unique TCR beta nucleotide sequences were sequenced per donor among 398 genotyped donors of the cohort, with roughly 18% of those sequences being non-productive.

A remark on this clone: Its antigen remains undetermined.

Points the paper makes about the study in general: In the study, about 150 TCR beta chains were listed as associated with cytomegalovirus. According to the authors, the approach could potentially be generalized to other disease states and immunological phenotypes. V-gene and J-gene trimming of TCR beta chains was associated with a missense DCLRE1C variant in a later genetic analysis, and the association was replicated in an independent cohort. In a later analysis, the rate of TCR association differed among HLA loci, with DRB1 alleles having the most associated TCRs and HLA-C alleles having the fewest. Only TCR beta chains were sequenced in this cohort, and the absence of alpha or paired-chain data limited detectable features. In a later genetic analysis, fewer N-insertions in productive TCRs were reported among donors in an Asian-associated ancestry cluster than the 666-donor mean. Correlated functional status among segregating V segments might be attributable to linkage disequilibrium, but an unknown experimental factor could not be ruled out. A further reported finding was that TCR beta sequences accurately predicted the HLA-A and HLA-B alleles for most subjects in the first cohort. Because the 87-base-pair reads could not distinguish some IMGT-functional V segments, including TRBV6-2 and TRBV6-3, those segments were excluded. Strong co-occurrence of HLA alleles, especially DR and DQ, made assigning TCR associations to individual alleles difficult. The only immune exposure information available for the cohort was CMV serostatus. Most TCR sequences were observed very rarely across donors, whereas some public TCRs were present in many individuals. In vitro tests confirmed that a few of the cytomegalovirus-associated TCR beta chains recognize cytomegalovirus antigens. The classifier was reported to diagnose cytomegalovirus status with high specificity and sensitivity in both the original cohort and the validation cohort. Because some donors lacked HLA typing at each locus, the association tests relied only on the typed subset. According to a later analysis, most CMV-associated TCR beta chains appeared to be HLA-restricted, and the HLA associations seemed to be driven largely by CMV exposure. In a later analysis, HLA-associated TCR beta chains were found to be more clonally expanded and to have lower generation probabilities than equally common non-associated chains. Because counts were too low, 15 to 20 rarely observed V segments, including chromosome 9 orphons, were excluded from the earlier analysis of 587 of the donors. Broadly in line with IMGT annotations, most TCR beta V segments showed up in productive rearrangements about 87% or about 30% of the time in an earlier analysis of around 600 of the donors. A cluster of highly shared sequence variants was judged likely to be a technical artifact of the sequencing pipeline. Roughly uniform sequencing depth across donors was assumed in presence/absence analyses, although this assumption may not hold. Specific HLA alleles were associated with 15,000 to 20,000 TCR beta sequences at a false discovery rate of 0.05 in a later analysis. According to a later analysis, parvovirus B19, influenza, CMV and Epstein-Barr virus appeared linked to several top co-occurrence clusters.

The cohort was made up of roughly 670 healthy bone marrow donors. All cohort members were sampled while nominally healthy, although unrecorded immune exposures were likely present. The donor was CMV seronegative and belonged to the group of under 400 seronegative cohort members. A peripheral blood sample was collected from each donor, and TCR beta sequencing was performed on peripheral blood mononuclear cells. Genomic DNA extraction from the blood cell samples was performed with the Qiagen DNeasy Blood Extraction Kit. The library was produced with the immunoSEQ multiplex PCR assay. For the multiplex PCR, a mixture combining 60 forward primers for TCR Vbeta segments and 13 reverse primers for TCR Jbeta segments was used. A multiplex PCR assay on genomic DNA amplified the CDR3 region of rearranged TCR beta genes. The amplified TCR beta libraries were sequenced on the Illumina HiSeq System as 87-base-pair reads. Regarding the original processing steps: A later analysis tallied around 80 million unique TCR beta chains across the approximately 670 repertoires, and about 12 million of those chains were shared by two or more donors. Raw reads were error-corrected and collapsed into unique sequences by a nearest-neighbor algorithm in which closely related sequences were merged to remove PCR and sequencing errors. To assign V, D and J gene segments, CDR3 sequences were aligned to IMGT reference sequences. For a sequence to be retained, a match of at least six nucleotides was required to both a V gene segment and a J gene segment. Rearrangements were classified as productive when the CDR3 lacked stop codons and remained in frame with V and J, and all other rearrangements were classified as non-productive. Following IMGT convention, CDR3 was defined as the stretch from the second conserved V-encoded cysteine up to the conserved J-encoded phenylalanine. The earlier analysis of 587 of the donors excluded sequences that lacked an unambiguous match to a single V gene segment. In an earlier analysis of a few hundred of the donors, V segments were called functional above 56.7% productive rearrangements and were called segregating when the between-donor standard deviation exceeded 5%. A statistical classification framework was built for diagnosing cytomegalovirus status from the catalog of TCR beta chain sequences. In a later analysis, V and J genes were assigned by comparing TCR nucleotide sequences against IMGT/GENE-DB human TR gene sequences. Using the TCRdist pipeline, a later analysis assigned CDR3 sequences along with most-parsimonious VDJ recombination scenarios. A later analysis defined each TCR beta chain by its CDR3 amino acid sequence plus V-gene family, and excluded reads lacking a unique V-gene family. To address suspected cross-contamination and a sequencing artifact, a later analysis removed some 620 highly shared, low-generation-probability nucleotide sequences. For each public chain, a later analysis derived a clonal expansion index from normalized ranks of inferred template counts within each repertoire. In a later analysis, generation probabilities were computed with a VDJ recombination model fitted to out-of-frame rearrangements, and the resulting probabilities were checked against IGoR. Hypergeometric tests were used in a later analysis to score TCR-TCR, TCR-HLA and TCR-CMV co-occurrence, with a repertoire-size bias correction applied to the TCR pairs. To estimate false discovery rates, a later analysis permuted the HLA or CMV assignments 20 times. A later analysis grouped co-occurring TCRs with DBSCAN, adding TCRdist sequence similarity when clustering within HLA-allele-positive subsets. For co-occurrence clustering, repertoires with fewer than 30,000 or more than 120,000 public chains were excluded, along with about five repertoires with anomalous nucleotide sharing. TCRdb obtained this table from immuneACCESS and retained in-frame rearrangements with V and J assigned. These tables miss some clones; where compared with another copy, unresolved V genes account for less than half of the shortfall, and the remainder is unexplained. The V and J calls and clone size were taken over from that table, and D and trimming were inferred from the DNA. The table for this sample records about 200,000 clones. The ten biggest clones cover roughly 0.74% of the sample.

CDR1 SGDLS and CDR2 YYNGEE were looked up in the germline V gene. The CDR3 measures 15 amino acids from cysteine to phenylalanine. Of all the DNA, just the CDR3 is kept, 45 bases in frame from base 1. V is clipped by 0 bases and J by 3 bases, and the sequence between their germline boundaries is 12 bases long. This chain is built from TRBV9 and TRBJ1-2; there is no confident call for the D gene. Source material: PBMCs. The receptor comes from a boy between 10 and 17 years old in good health and CMV-seronegative. The DNA is as follows: TGTGCCAGCAGCGTAGATGAGCTTGTTGACTATGGCTACACCTTC. Its protein product is CASSVDELVDYGYTF.